Shown below are 28 T cell receptor beta chains from a single sample sequenced in a study of cytomegalovirus exposure and HLA in healthy donors. Use of 60 Vbeta and 13 Jbeta primers characterized the PCR. Sequencing used immunoSEQ multiplex PCR; TCRdb keeps in-frame clones, though not all of them. The sample includes some 140,000 clones, approximately 79% of them seen just once. The sample consisted of PBMCs. Receptor source: a man between 18 and 29 years old in good health and CMV-seropositive.

Only a few counts were recorded for this clone. V is TRBV5-1 and J is TRBJ2-1; 9 bases agree with TRBD2. Germline V gene sequence: CDR1 SGHRS, CDR2 YFSETQ. The CDR3 has 15 residues. The V and J ends lost 3 bases and 3 bases, in that order; junction bases with no gene match: 4. The CDR3 spells CASSWASGVYNEQFF. Written as DNA, the CDR3 is TGCGCCAGCAGCTGGGCTAGCGGGGTCTACAATGAGCAGTTCTTC.

The gene calls are TRBV10-3 and TRBJ2-5; a possible D gene is TRBD1 (6 bases). The V end lost 0 bases, the J end lost 2 bases, and 10 bases lay between the germline ends. Germline V CDR1 and CDR2: ENHRY, SYGVKD. CDR3 length equals 15 residues. The CDR3, as DNA: TGTGCCATCAGTGAGTCCAGGACAGTGCAAGAGACCCAGTACTTC. This translates into CAISESRTVQETQYF.

This clone came up a few times. This chain joins TRBV10-3 and TRBJ1-5; TRBD1 agrees at 9 bases. This CDR3 spans 15 amino acids. Germline CDR1 ENHRY, CDR2 SYGVKD. The trim removed 4 bases at V and 7 bases at J, leaving 8 bases unmatched. The CDR3 bases are TGTGCCATCAGTGGCATACAGGGGGCCGGGCAGCCCCAGCATTTT. Translation: CAISGIQGAGQPQHF.

This clone was detected only a few times. V usage is TRBV4-1 and J usage is TRBJ1-5; a possible D gene is TRBD1 (5 bases). With 7 bases removed from V and 0 bases from J, the gap between germline ends came to 13 bases. Germline values: CDR1 MGHRA, CDR2 YSYEKL. CDR3 length: 15 residues. This CDR3 reads CASKLTGGSNQPQHF. CDR3 nucleotides: TGCGCCAGCAAGCTCACGGGGGGTAGCAATCAGCCCCAGCATTTT.

The chain recombines TRBV14 with TRBJ2-2, with D possibly TRBD2 on 5 matching bases. V was shortened by 4 bases and J by 7 bases, with 19 bases between the two germline ends. Germline CDR1 reads SGHDN; CDR2 reads FVKESK. The CDR3 consists of 16 residues. The CDR3 bases are TGTGCCAGCAGCCGCCGCCCTGACTGGGCGGGCGGGGAGCTGTTTTTT. It is translated as CASSRRPDWAGGELFF.

The J gene is TRBJ2-3, the V gene TRBV6-4; D gene uncertain. This CDR3 contains 12 residues. V lost 7 bases, J lost 3 bases, and 8 bases lay in between. Germline lookup yields CDR1 MRHNA and CDR2 SNTAGT. The CDR3 coding sequence is TGTGCCAGCAAATTCCATACAGATACGCAGTATTTT. Translated, it gives CASKFHTDTQYF.

The CDR3 DNA reads as TGTGCCAGCAGCTCCCGAAAGGCTAGCGGGAGTTCCTACGAGCAGTACTTC. Its protein product is CASSSRKASGSSYEQYF. The rearrangement links TRBV7-2 to TRBJ2-7; 10 positions agree with TRBD2. Germline-derived CDR1 and CDR2 are SGHTA and FQGNSA. The CDR3 covers 17 residues. V was clipped by 4 bases and J by 1 base; unmatched bases: 10.

This CDR3 is CSVEPGRTGGGELFF. The CDR3 DNA sequence: TGCAGCGTTGAACCAGGCAGGACCGGAGGAGGGGAGCTGTTTTTT. The V and J genes are TRBV29-1 and TRBJ2-2; D is perhaps TRBD2 (5 bases). The CDR3 contains 15 residues. CDR1 and CDR2 (germline): SQVTM, ANQGSEA. V was shortened by 2 bases and J by 8 bases, with 18 bases between the two germline ends.

J is TRBJ2-7 and V is TRBV11-3; 8 nucleotides align to TRBD1. The trim removed 5 bases at V and 4 bases at J, leaving 13 bases unmatched. CDR3 size: 16 residues. The V gene's germline CDR1 is SGHNT and CDR2 YENEEA. The DNA of the CDR3 is TGTGCCAGCAGCCCCCCCCTAGACAGGGGACTTTACGAGCAGTACTTC. It specifies CASSPPLDRGLYEQYF.

The chain uses TRBV4-3 and TRBJ2-3; 7 bases fit TRBD2. This CDR3 has 16 residues. Germline V gene sequence: CDR1 LGHNA, CDR2 YSLEER. V lost 1 base and J lost 4; bases outside the gene matches: 8. The CDR3 DNA sequence: TGCGCCAGCAGCCAAGGGGCGGGAGATGAGGCAGATACGCAGTATTTT. It translates to CASSQGAGDEADTQYF.

This chain links TRBV12-5 with TRBJ2-1; weak D call: TRBD1 (6 bases). The CDR3 is 11 residues long. Trimming stripped 7 bases from V and 6 bases from J, with 7 bases between. CDR1 is LGHNT and CDR2 is FRNRAP in the germline V gene. CDR3 DNA sequence: TGTGCTAGTGCACAGGGCAATGAGCAGTTCTTC. Protein sequence: CASAQGNEQFF.

The chain uses TRBV7-2 and TRBJ2-4, with D maybe TRBD2 (6 bases). Germline loops: CDR1 SGHTA, CDR2 FQGNSA. The CDR3 spans 16 residues. With 4 bases removed from V and 0 bases from J, the gap between germline ends came to 13 bases. This chain's CDR3 is CASSSVPGLAKNIQYF. CDR3 coding DNA: TGTGCCAGCAGCTCGGTCCCGGGACTAGCCAAAAACATTCAGTACTTC.

The chain is built from TRBV4-2 and TRBJ2-1, with 8 bases that match TRBD2. V shed 3 bases and J 1 base; nucleotides not matched to a gene: 2. In germline, CDR1 is LGHNA, CDR2 YNFKEQ. The CDR3 extends over 15 amino acids. The CDR3 spells CASSHASGSYNEQFF. Written as DNA, the CDR3 is TGTGCCAGCAGCCACGCTAGCGGGTCCTACAATGAGCAGTTCTTC.

About this clone: A read error may account for a junction end that differs from germline. At the DNA level, this CDR3 is encoded by other sequences in the same sample as well. The rearrangement joins TRBV30 to TRBJ2-7; 8 bases are shared with TRBD1. The germline V gene has CDR1 GTSNPN and CDR2 SVGIG (reference sequence). The length of the CDR3 is 13 residues. DNA for the CDR3: TGCGCCTGGAGCGCTGGACAGGGCTACGAGCAGTACTTC. Protein sequence: CAWSAGQGYEQYF. The full variable domain, rest sourced from reference TRBV30 and TRBJ2-7, is SQTIHQWPATLVQPVGSPLSLECTVEGTSNPNLYWYRQAAGRGLQLLFYSVGIGQISSEVPQNLSASRPQDRQFILSSKKLLLSDSGFYLCAWSAGQGYEQYFGPGTRLTVT.

This clone occurred a few times. This chain uses TRBV10-3 with TRBJ1-5, with 8 bases that match TRBD1. Germline CDR1 ENHRY, CDR2 SYGVKD. The V and J ends lost 4 bases and 3 bases, in that order; junction bases with no gene match: 5. The CDR3 length is 15 residues. CDR3 DNA: TGTGCCATCAGTGGCGCGGACAGGGTCAATCAGCCCCAGCATTTT. It yields the protein CAISGADRVNQPQHF.

This clone showed up just a few times. This chain links TRBV7-9 with TRBJ2-7; D is perhaps TRBD2 (5 bases). CDR3 length: 14 amino acids. CDR1 and CDR2 from the germline V gene are SEHNR and FQNEAQ (reference sequence). The V and J ends lost 6 bases and 0 bases respectively, with 12 bases between them. As DNA, the CDR3 is TGTGCCAGCAGTCCGCCGGGGAGCTCCTACGAGCAGTACTTC. Encoded protein: CASSPPGSSYEQYF.

J is TRBJ2-6 and V is TRBV4-2; D gene uncertain. The germline V gene encodes CDR1 LGHNA and CDR2 YNFKEQ. Between the trimmed V and J ends, which lost 0 bases and 3 bases, there was a span of 6 bases. CDR3 length: 15 amino acids. CDR3 sequence reads: CASSQEGLGANVLTF. The CDR3 bases are TGTGCCAGCAGCCAAGAGGGCCTTGGGGCCAACGTCCTGACTTTC.

DNA for the CDR3: TGCGCCAGCAGCCAAGATCGACAGTACTATCAGTACTTC. It translates to CASSQDRQYYQYF. The V call is TRBV5-1, the J call TRBJ2-4; TRBD1 might be the D (5 bases). Trimming took 4 bases from V and 12 from J, leaving 17 bases between them. The CDR3 sequence is 13 residues long. CDR1 SGHRS and CDR2 YFSETQ come from the germline V gene.

J is TRBJ2-1 and V is TRBV9; 10 positions agree with TRBD2. CDR3 length equals 16 residues. Germline V gene lookup returns CDR1 SGDLS and CDR2 YYNGEE. J gave up 9 bases and V 4 bases, and 13 bases lay outside the gene matches. The DNA for the CDR3 is TGTGCCAGCAGCCGGGCGATAAGCGGGGGGGTTGGTGAGCAGTTCTTC. Translation: CASSRAISGGVGEQFF.

This sequence joins TRBV7-3 and TRBJ2-3, with 13 bases matching TRBD2. J was trimmed by 6 bases and V by 5 bases; bases with no gene match: 8. Germline CDR1 and CDR2: SGHTA and FQGTGA. The CDR3 has 16 residues. Here the CDR3 DNA reads TGTGCCAGCAGCCCCCAAGGACTAGCGGGAGTTGATACGCAGTATTTT. Its translation is CASSPQGLAGVDTQYF.

V usage is TRBV27 and J usage is TRBJ2-7, with TRBD1 as a possible D gene (6 bases). Germline V gives CDR1 MNHEY, CDR2 SMNVEV (reference sequence). The CDR3 covers 15 residues. Trimming took 6 bases from V and 2 from J, leaving 17 bases between them. CDR3 protein: CASSPGTGTPYEQYF. The DNA of the CDR3 is TGTGCCAGCAGCCCGGGAACAGGGACACCCTACGAGCAGTACTTC.

The chain is built from TRBV15 and TRBJ2-7, with D maybe TRBD2 (5 bases). Germline V gene data show CDR1 as LNHNV and CDR2 as YYDKDF (reference sequence). CDR3 length: 13 residues. The V gene lost 9 bases and the J gene lost 5 bases, with 17 bases spanning the gap. The CDR3, as DNA: TGTGCCACTGCTTCGCGGGCGAGGGACGAGCAGTACTTC. Translated, it gives CATASRARDEQYF.

V gene TRBV6-5 combines with J gene TRBJ2-2; no clear D gene. The V gene's germline CDR1 is MNHEY and CDR2 SVGAGI. V was shortened by 3 bases and J by 2 bases, with 7 bases between the two germline ends. This CDR3 region has 14 residues. The CDR3 nucleotides are TGTGCCAGCAGTTATAGCCTCAACACCGGGGAGCTGTTTTTT. Encoded protein: CASSYSLNTGELFF.

The rearrangement uses TRBV7-3 and TRBJ2-1, with 9 bases matching TRBD2. CDR3 length equals 15 residues. Germline CDR1 SGHTA, CDR2 FQGTGA. The V segment lost 1 base and the J segment 9 bases; nucleotides outside the gene matches: 7. Here the CDR3 DNA reads TGTGCCAGCAGCTTAATCGCGGGAGGGGGTCGTGAGCAGTTCTTC. Protein product: CASSLIAGGGREQFF.

The V gene is TRBV6-4, the J gene TRBJ2-3; 9 bases agree with TRBD1. In germline, CDR1 is MRHNA, CDR2 SNTAGT. This CDR3 spans 16 amino acids. V trimming: 4 bases; J trimming: 2 bases; junction bases outside the gene matches: 7. The CDR3 loop reads CASSVMGTGITDTQYF. The DNA of the CDR3 is TGTGCCAGCAGTGTAATGGGGACAGGGATCACAGATACGCAGTATTTT.

The chain links TRBV28 to TRBJ2-7; possible D gene TRBD1, 6 bases. Germline CDR1 is MDHEN and CDR2 is SYDVKM. CDR3 size: 14 residues. The V gene lost 5 bases and the J gene lost 2 bases, with 13 bases spanning the gap. The CDR3 loop reads CASSIDRRTYEQYF. The CDR3 DNA reads TGTGCCAGCAGTATCGACAGGAGAACCTACGAGCAGTACTTC.

This clone has a count of ten or more. The chain carries TRBV6-4 and TRBJ2-6; 9 nucleotides align to TRBD2. CDR3 size: 16 residues. V shed 3 bases and J 0 bases; nucleotides not matched to a gene: 0. The V gene's germline CDR1 is MRHNA and CDR2 SNTAGT. The CDR3 DNA is TGTGCCAGCAGTGAGCGGGGGGGCTCTGGGGCCAACGTCCTGACTTTC. Residues: CASSERGGSGANVLTF.

This rearrangement joins TRBV4-1 to TRBJ2-3; 7 nucleotides match TRBD1. The CDR3 contains 16 residues. Germline V gene sequence: CDR1 MGHRA, CDR2 YSYEKL. The V and J ends lost 5 bases and 1 base, in that order; junction bases with no gene match: 9. This chain's CDR3 is CASSVTWTGRTDTQYF. CDR3 DNA: TGCGCCAGCAGCGTCACTTGGACAGGTCGCACAGATACGCAGTATTTT.